Each of the 8 T cell receptor beta chains below was sequenced from the same sample in a study of beta chain features in type 1 diabetes. Study observations and caveats: Shorter TCRB CDR3s, moderately but significantly so, marked every one of the four CD4+ subsets in Type 1 diabetes patients.

All of the isolated RNA was reverse transcribed, so expressed TCRB transcripts were sequenced. The method was immunoSEQ multiplex PCR; TCRdb's version includes in-frame clones alone and lacks a portion of them. Among about 260,000 clones listed, 24% were seen once. For these receptors, no antigen is known. Input material: naive CD4+ T cells from blood. The receptors come from a woman under 40 with type 1 diabetes.

Here the CDR3 DNA reads TGCGCCAGCAGTCAACAAACCCGGACTAGCGGGTCGAACACCGGGGAGCTGTTTTTT. Amino acids: CASSQQTRTSGSNTGELFF. The chain uses TRBV23-1 and TRBJ2-2; 11 bases are shared with TRBD2. TRBV23-1 is classed as an ORF, of uncertain function. The J segment lost 0 bases and the V segment lost 2 bases, leaving 8 bases of the junction unmatched. CDR3 length: 19 amino acids.

This clone has more than one count but fewer than ten. The rearrangement links TRBV4-1 to TRBJ2-5; tentatively, D is TRBD2 (5 bases). This CDR3 has 14 residues. The germline gives CDR1 MGHRA, CDR2 YSYEKL. Trimming pared 3 bases from V and 9 bases from J, leaving 17 bases between. The CDR3 loop reads CASSQEVGPRPQYF. CDR3 sequence (DNA): TGCGCCAGCAGCCAGGAGGTAGGGCCGAGACCCCAGTACTTC.

This clone was counted a few times. This same CDR3 is encoded by further DNA sequences in the sample. V is TRBV6-5 and J is TRBJ2-7, with 7 bases identical to TRBD2. This CDR3 is built from 15 residues. Germline trimming cut 0 bases from V and 0 bases from J; bases unmatched to any gene: 2. CDR1 is MNHEY, CDR2 SVGAGI, per germline. The DNA for the CDR3 is TGTGCCAGCAGTTACTCATCGGGGGGCTCCTACGAGCAGTACTTC. Protein product: CASSYSSGGSYEQYF.

The sample holds a few counts of this clone. The chain has TRBV2 and TRBJ2-1; D might be TRBD1 (5 bases). Germline V gene lookup returns CDR1 SNHLY and CDR2 FYNNEI. The CDR3 extends over 10 amino acids. With 6 bases removed from V and 11 bases from J, the gap between germline ends came to 8 bases. CDR3 amino acids: CASRDKQQFF. The CDR3, as DNA: TGTGCCAGCAGGGACAAACAGCAGTTCTTC.

The J gene is TRBJ2-5, the V gene TRBV5-6; 7 bases map to TRBD2. J gave up 5 bases and V 3 bases, and 1 base lay outside the gene matches. Germline V CDR1 and CDR2: SGHDT, YYEEEE. The CDR3 loop spans 12 amino acids. The CDR3 loop is CASSWGGETQYF. The CDR3, as DNA: TGTGCCAGCAGCTGGGGGGGGGAGACCCAGTACTTC.

This chain uses TRBV7-9 with TRBJ2-3; D call uncertain. Germline CDR1 is SEHNR and CDR2 is FQNEAQ (reference sequence). The CDR3 spans 12 residues. V lost 7 bases to trimming and J lost 4 bases, with 9 bases between them. The CDR3 sequence: CASTRQADTQYF. In nucleotides, the CDR3 is TGTGCCAGCACCAGGCAGGCAGATACGCAGTATTTT.

The chain is built from TRBV30 and TRBJ1-1; D uncertain. The CDR3 consists of 11 residues. V was clipped by 0 bases and J by 7 bases, with 6 bases between them. From germline, CDR1 is GTSNPN and CDR2 SVGIG (reference sequence). The CDR3 here is CAWSVEVEAFF. The CDR3 nucleotides read TGTGCCTGGAGTGTTGAGGTTGAAGCTTTCTTT.

Details on this clone: Other DNA sequences in the sample encode the same CDR3. The rearrangement uses TRBV7-9 and TRBJ1-2; 8 bases match TRBD1. This CDR3 has 14 amino acids. Germline-derived CDR1 and CDR2 are SEHNR and FQNEAQ (reference sequence). V gave up 3 bases and J gave up 2 bases; unmatched junction bases: 2. The DNA for the CDR3 is TGTGCCAGCAGCTTGGGACAGGCAAACTATGGCTACACCTTC. Amino acids: CASSLGQANYGYTF.